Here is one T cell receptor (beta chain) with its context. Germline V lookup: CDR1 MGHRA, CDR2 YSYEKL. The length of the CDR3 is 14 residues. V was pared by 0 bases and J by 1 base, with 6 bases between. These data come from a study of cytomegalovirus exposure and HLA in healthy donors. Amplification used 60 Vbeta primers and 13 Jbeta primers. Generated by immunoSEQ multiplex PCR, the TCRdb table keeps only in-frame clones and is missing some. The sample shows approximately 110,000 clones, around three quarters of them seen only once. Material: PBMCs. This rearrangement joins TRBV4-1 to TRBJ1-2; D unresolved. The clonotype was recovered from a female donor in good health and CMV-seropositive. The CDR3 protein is CASSQDGHNYGYTF. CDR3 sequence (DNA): TGCGCCAGCAGCCAAGATGGGCATAACTATGGCTACACCTTC.